The clone carrying this T cell receptor (beta chain) was seen only once. This sample was included in a study of cytomegalovirus exposure and HLA in healthy donors. Produced via immunoSEQ multiplex PCR; TCRdb's table is partial and in-frame only. The sample includes about 120,000 clones, approximately 90% of them seen just once. The germline V and J ends were trimmed by 2 bases and 5 bases, with 9 bases remaining between them. The CDR3 sequence is 13 residues long. The V gene's germline CDR1 is SGHTA and CDR2 FQGNSA. Sequencing was done on a sample of PBMCs. The chain uses TRBV7-2 and TRBJ2-5, with D hard to call. This clonotype was obtained from a young woman in good health and CMV-seropositive. The CDR3 DNA sequence: TGTGCCAGCAGCTTATCCGGGTTGGAGACCCAGTACTTC. Translating it yields CASSLSGLETQYF.